The source of this T cell receptor beta chain is a study of post-analysis software for immune sequencing data. Overall study results and limits: F measure showed strong co-clustering of same-batch samples. Controls significantly exceeded multiple sclerosis patients in normalized Chao1 diversity. The study found TRBV5-6, TRBV5-1 and TRBV20-1 among 5 or 6 TRBV segments more frequent in patients than controls.

The CDR3 runs to 14 residues. Germline-derived CDR1 and CDR2 are LGHNA and YNFKEQ. Trimming cost V 1 base and J 5 bases, with 11 bases left between them. TCR beta cDNA libraries included unique molecular identifiers. TCRdb independently ran MiXCR on the PCR reads; one entry per CDR3 protein. The table includes over 250,000 distinct CDR3 sequences, 36% detected once. In its sample, this clonotype was seen many times. Its antigen remains unknown. Sequencing was done on a sample of blood. The TCR originated in a girl aged 5 to 17 with multiple sclerosis. This chain uses TRBV4-2 with TRBJ2-5; D is possibly TRBD1 (5 bases). CDR3 sequence (DNA): TGTGCCAGCAGCCAAGGGGGCGCAGGGGAGACCCAGTACTTC. This translates into CASSQGGAGETQYF.